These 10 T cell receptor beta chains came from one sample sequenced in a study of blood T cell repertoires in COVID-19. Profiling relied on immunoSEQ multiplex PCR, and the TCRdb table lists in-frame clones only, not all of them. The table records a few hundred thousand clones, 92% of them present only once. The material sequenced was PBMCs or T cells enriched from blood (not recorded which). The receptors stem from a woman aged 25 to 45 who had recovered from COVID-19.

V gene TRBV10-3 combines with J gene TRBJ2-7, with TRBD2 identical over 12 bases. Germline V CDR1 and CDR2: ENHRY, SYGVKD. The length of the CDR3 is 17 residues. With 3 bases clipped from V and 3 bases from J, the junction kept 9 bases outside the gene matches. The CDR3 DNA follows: TGTGCCATCAGTGACCGGGGGGTGGGACTAGCGGGCTACGAGCAGTACTTC. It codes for CAISDRGVGLAGYEQYF.

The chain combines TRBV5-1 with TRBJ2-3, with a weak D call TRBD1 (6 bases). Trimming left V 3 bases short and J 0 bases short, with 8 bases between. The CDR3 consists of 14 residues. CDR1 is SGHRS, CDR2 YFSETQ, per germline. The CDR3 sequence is CASSSQGSTDTQYF. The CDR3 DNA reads TGCGCCAGCAGCTCACAGGGAAGCACAGATACGCAGTATTTT. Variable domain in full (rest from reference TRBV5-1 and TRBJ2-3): KAGVTQTPRYLIKTRGQQVTLSCSPISGHRSVSWYQQTPGQGLQFLFEYFSETQRNKGNFPGRFSGRQFSNSRSEMNVSTLELGDSALYLCASSSQGSTDTQYFGPGTRLTVL.

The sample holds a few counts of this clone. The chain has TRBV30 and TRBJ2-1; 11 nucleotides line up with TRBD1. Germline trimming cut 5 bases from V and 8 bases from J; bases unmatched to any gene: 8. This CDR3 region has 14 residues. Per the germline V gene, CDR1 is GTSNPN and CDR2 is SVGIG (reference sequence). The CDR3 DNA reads TGTGCCTGGGAGGGACAGGGGGTTTATTATGAGCAGTTCTTC. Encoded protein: CAWEGQGVYYEQFF.

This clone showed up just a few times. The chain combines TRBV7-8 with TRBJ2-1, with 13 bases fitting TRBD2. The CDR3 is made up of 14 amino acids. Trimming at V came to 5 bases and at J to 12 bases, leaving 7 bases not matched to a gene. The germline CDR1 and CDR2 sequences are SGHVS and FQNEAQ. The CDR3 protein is CASSTGTSGTGQFF. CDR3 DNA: TGTGCCAGCAGCACCGGGACTAGCGGGACCGGGCAGTTCTTC.

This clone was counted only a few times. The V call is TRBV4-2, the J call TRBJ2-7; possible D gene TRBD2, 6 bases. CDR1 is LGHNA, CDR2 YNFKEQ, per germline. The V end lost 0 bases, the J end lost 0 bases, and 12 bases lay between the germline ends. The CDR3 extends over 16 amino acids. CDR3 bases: TGTGCCAGCAGCCAAGAGATTAGCGGAGCCTCCTACGAGCAGTACTTC. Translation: CASSQEISGASYEQYF.

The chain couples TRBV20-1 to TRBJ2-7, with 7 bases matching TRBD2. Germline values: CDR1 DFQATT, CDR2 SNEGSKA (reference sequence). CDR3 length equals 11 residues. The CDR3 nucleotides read TGCAGCGCCCCGGGAGGCTACGAGCAGTACTTC. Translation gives CSAPGGYEQYF.

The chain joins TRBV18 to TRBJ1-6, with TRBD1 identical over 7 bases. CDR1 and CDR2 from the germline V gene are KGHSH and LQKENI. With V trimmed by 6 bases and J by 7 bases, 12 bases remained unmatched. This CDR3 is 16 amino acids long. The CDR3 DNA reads TGTGCCAGCTCGCGTACAGGGGCAGGGGAGAATTCACCCCTCCACTTT. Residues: CASSRTGAGENSPLHF.

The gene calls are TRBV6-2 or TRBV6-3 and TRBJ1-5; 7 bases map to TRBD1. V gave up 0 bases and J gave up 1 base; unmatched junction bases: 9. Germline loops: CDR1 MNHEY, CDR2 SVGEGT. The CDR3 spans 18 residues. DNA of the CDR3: TGTGCCAGCAGTTACTCACGACAGGGCCCGGGAAGCAATCAGCCCCAGCATTTT. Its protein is CASSYSRQGPGSNQPQHF.

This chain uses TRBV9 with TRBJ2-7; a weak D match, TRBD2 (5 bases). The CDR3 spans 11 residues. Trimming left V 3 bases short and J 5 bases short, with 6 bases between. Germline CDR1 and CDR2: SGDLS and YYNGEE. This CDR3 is CASSAGNEQYF. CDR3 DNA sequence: TGTGCCAGCAGCGCGGGAAACGAGCAGTACTTC.

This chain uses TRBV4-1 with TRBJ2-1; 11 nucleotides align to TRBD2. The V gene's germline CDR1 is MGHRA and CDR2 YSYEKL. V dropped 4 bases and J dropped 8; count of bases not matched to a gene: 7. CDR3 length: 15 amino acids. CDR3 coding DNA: TGCGCCAGCAGCCTTACTAGCGGGAGCTTAGATGAGCAGTTCTTC. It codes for CASSLTSGSLDEQFF.